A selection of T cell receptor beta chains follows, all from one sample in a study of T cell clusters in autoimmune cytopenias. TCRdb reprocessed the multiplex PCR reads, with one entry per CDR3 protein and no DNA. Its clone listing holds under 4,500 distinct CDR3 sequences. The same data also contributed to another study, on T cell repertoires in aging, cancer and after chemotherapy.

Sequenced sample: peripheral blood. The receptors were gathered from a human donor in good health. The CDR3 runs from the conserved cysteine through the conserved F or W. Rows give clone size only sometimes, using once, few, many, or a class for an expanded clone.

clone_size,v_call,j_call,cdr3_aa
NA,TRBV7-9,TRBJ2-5,CASSLVGPGIQETQYF
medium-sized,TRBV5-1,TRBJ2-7,CASSLVRTSGTLATYEQYF
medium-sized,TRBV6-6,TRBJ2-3,CATGTGGAQYF
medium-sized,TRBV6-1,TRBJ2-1,CASREGQGMTYNEQFF
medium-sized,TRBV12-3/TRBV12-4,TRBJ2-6,CASTPPGANVLTF
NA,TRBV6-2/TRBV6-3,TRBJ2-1,CASSPRLAGGNEQFF
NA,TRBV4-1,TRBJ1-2,CASSPSEGNYGYTF
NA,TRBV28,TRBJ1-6,CASSWWQGLNSPLHF
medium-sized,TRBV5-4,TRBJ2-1,CASSLGSKEQFF
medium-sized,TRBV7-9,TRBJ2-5,CASSAGSGGHETQYF
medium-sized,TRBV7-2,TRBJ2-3,CASSLWIVGGTDTQYF
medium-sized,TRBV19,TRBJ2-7,CASSSAASYEQYF
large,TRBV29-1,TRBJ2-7,CSSGDPGYEQYF
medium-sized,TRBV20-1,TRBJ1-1,CSARDPGRRNTEAFF
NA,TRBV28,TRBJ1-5,CASSSGERGSQPQHF
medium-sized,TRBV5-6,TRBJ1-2,CASSLAGEPNYGYTF
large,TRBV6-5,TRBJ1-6,CASTTGRRPLHF
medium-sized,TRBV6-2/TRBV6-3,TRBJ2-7,CASTRDSYEQYF
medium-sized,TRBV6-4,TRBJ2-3,CASSKSGTGGADTQYF
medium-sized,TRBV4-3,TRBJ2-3,CASAGTRADTQYF
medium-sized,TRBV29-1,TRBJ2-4,CSVEVGEGLSKNIQYF
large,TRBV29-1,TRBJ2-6,CSVAERDGVDVLTF
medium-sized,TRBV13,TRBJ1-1,CASSWGEAEAFF
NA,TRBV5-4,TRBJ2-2,CASGSGTGANTGELFF
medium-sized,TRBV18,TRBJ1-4,CASSPQGNEKLFF
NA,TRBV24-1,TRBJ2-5,CATSDHRGNRQETQYF
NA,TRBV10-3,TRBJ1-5,CAISDSGDQPQHF
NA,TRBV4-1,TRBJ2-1,CASSQDGSSGTDNEQFF
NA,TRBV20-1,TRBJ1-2,CSARAQGEGGYTF
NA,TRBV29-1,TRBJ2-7,CSVEDGQEDYEQYF
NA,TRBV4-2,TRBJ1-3,CASSQVPVTGGKGNTIYF
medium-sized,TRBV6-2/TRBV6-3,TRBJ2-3,CASSYSSTDTQYF